These 7 T cell receptor beta chains originate from one sample sequenced in a study of beta chain features in type 1 diabetes. The whole isolated RNA underwent reverse transcription, so sequencing captured expressed TCRB transcripts. Libraries were prepared by immunoSEQ multiplex PCR; TCRdb keeps only in-frame clonotypes and omits some of them. The data contain more than 60,000 clones, roughly three fifths of them seen just once; the ten biggest clones take up over 2%. Material for sequencing was Tregs from blood. The receptors shown here come from a young woman in good health.

In the case of this clone: At the DNA level, this CDR3 is encoded by other sequences in the same sample as well. The chain recombines TRBV5-1 with TRBJ2-1, with TRBD2 matching over 7 bases. V shed 5 bases and J 6 bases; nucleotides not matched to a gene: 2. The CDR3 has 12 residues. The germline V gene has CDR1 SGHRS and CDR2 YFSETQ. The CDR3 protein is CASSGGGNEQFF. The DNA of the CDR3 is TGCGCCAGCAGTGGCGGGGGCAATGAGCAGTTCTTC.

The chain links TRBV4-1 to TRBJ2-7, with 13 bases fitting TRBD2. The germline CDR1 and CDR2 sequences are MGHRA and YSYEKL. V was clipped by 1 base and J by 2 bases; unmatched bases: 8. This CDR3 is built from 18 residues. The CDR3 is CASSQVARGLAGTYEQYF. The CDR3 bases are TGCGCCAGCAGCCAAGTAGCCAGGGGACTAGCGGGAACCTACGAGCAGTACTTC.

The chain links TRBV7-2 to TRBJ2-7; tentative D call: TRBD2 (6 bases). Trimming cost V 6 bases and J 4 bases, with 16 bases left between them. This CDR3 has 14 residues. CDR1 and CDR2 from the germline V gene are SGHTA and FQGNSA. CDR3 amino acids: CASRWGDARYEQYF. In DNA form, the CDR3 reads TGTGCCAGCAGATGGGGGGACGCGCGTTACGAGCAGTACTTC. The entire variable domain, with the rest obtained from reference TRBV7-2 and TRBJ2-7, is as follows: GAGVSQSPSNKVTEKGKDVELRCDPISGHTALYWYRQSLGQGLEFLIYFQGNSAPDKSGLPSDRFSAERTGGSVSTLTIQRTQQEDSAVYLCASRWGDARYEQYFGPGTRLTVT.

The chain combines TRBV6-6 with TRBJ2-5; 7 bases are a match to TRBD2. J was trimmed by 6 bases and V by 6 bases; bases with no gene match: 7. The germline CDR1 and CDR2 sequences are MNHNY and SVGAGI (reference sequence). The CDR3 runs 13 residues. The CDR3 DNA sequence: TGTGCCAGCAGCTCTAGCGGTCGGAAGACCCAGTACTTC. It specifies CASSSSGRKTQYF.

This sequence joins TRBV29-1 and TRBJ2-3, with 10 bases that match TRBD1. The CDR3 extends over 14 amino acids. Trimming cost V 7 bases and J 3 bases; bases outside gene matches: 7. CDR1 and CDR2 (germline): SQVTM, ANQGSEA. The CDR3 loop reads CSAALGQGTDTQYF. CDR3 nucleotides: TGCAGCGCAGCTTTGGGACAGGGGACAGATACGCAGTATTTT.

The J gene is TRBJ2-3, the V gene TRBV19, with 10 bases identical to TRBD2. After removal of 3 bases from V and 1 base from J, the junction contained 7 bases not matched to a gene. This CDR3 comprises 17 residues. The germline CDR1 and CDR2 sequences are LNHDA and SQIVND (reference sequence). DNA of the CDR3: TGTGCCAGTAGTATCCCTAGCGGGAGCCCTGGCACAGATACGCAGTATTTT. Protein sequence: CASSIPSGSPGTDTQYF.

This chain uses TRBV10-1 with TRBJ2-1, with D unresolved. In germline, CDR1 is WNHNN, CDR2 SYGVQD (reference sequence). Trimming took off 0 bases at V and 10 bases at J, with 4 bases between the two ends. The CDR3 is 11 residues long. CDR3 DNA: TGCGCCAGCAGTGAGTCCCGGGAGCAGTTCTTC. Encoded protein: CASSESREQFF.